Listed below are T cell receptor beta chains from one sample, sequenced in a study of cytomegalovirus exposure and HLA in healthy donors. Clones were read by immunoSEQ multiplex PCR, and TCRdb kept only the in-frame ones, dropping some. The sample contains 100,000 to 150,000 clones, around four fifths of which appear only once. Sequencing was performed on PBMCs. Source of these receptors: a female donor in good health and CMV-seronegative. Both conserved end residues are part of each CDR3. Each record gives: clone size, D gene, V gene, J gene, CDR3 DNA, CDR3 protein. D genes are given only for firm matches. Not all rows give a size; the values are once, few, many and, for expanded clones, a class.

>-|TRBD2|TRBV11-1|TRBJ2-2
TGTGCCAGCAGCTTAGGGACTAGCGGGATAACCGGGGAGCTGTTTTTT
CASSLGTSGITGELFF
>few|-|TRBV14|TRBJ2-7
TGTGCCAGCAGCCAAGAAAGGTTTTCTAGAGAGCAGTACTTC
CASSQERFSREQYF
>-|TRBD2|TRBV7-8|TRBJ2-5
TGTGCCAGCAGCTTAAAAGCGGGACGGCAAGAGACCCAGTACTTC
CASSLKAGRQETQYF
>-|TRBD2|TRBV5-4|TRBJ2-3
TGTGCCAGCAGCTTGGAGAGCGGGAGGGTCACAGATACGCAGTATTTT
CASSLESGRVTDTQYF
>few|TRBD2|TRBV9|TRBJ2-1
TGTGCCAGCAGCCCCCTCGGACTAGCGGGTGTCAATGAGCAGTTCTTC
CASSPLGLAGVNEQFF
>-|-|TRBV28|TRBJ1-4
TGTGCCAGCATGTCCAGGACTAATGAAAAACTGTTTTTT
CASMSRTNEKLFF
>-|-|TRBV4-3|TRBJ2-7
TGCGCCAGCAGCCAAGAAATCAGGCCCCTCCCCGAGCAGTACTTC
CASSQEIRPLPEQYF
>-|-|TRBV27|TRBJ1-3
TGTGCCAGCAGTCCCGGGGGGCTTGGAAACACCATATATTTT
CASSPGGLGNTIYF
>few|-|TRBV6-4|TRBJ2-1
TGTGCCAGCAGTGACTTGGGCAGGCGAAACTCCTACAATGAGCAGTTCTTC
CASSDLGRRNSYNEQFF
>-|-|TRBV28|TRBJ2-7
TGTGCCAGCAGTTCAGACCCCGCGGGCGAGCAGTACTTC
CASSSDPAGEQYF
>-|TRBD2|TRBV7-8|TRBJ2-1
TGTGCCAGCAGCTTACCTGCGGGAGGGAGTTACAATGAGCAGTTCTTC
CASSLPAGGSYNEQFF
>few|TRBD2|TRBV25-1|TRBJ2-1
TGTGCCAGCTCCGAGCCCAGCGGGAGGGCCCACAATGAGCAGTTCTTC
CASSEPSGRAHNEQFF
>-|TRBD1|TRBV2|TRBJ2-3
TGTGCCAGCAGTGCGGGGGCAGGGGGCAGGGATACGCAGTATTTT
CASSAGAGGRDTQYF
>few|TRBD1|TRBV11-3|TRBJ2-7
TGTGCCAGCAGCCAAGGACAGGGGAGCTACGAGCAGTACTTC
CASSQGQGSYEQYF
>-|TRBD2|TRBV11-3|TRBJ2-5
TGTGCCAGCAGCAGGACTAGGCGCGAGACCCAGTACTTC
CASSRTRRETQYF
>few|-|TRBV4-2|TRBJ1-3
TGTGCCAGCAGCCAACTCCGACTGACCTCTGGAAACACCATATATTTT
CASSQLRLTSGNTIYF
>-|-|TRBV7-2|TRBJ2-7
TGTGCCAGCAGCATGGGACACCCCTACGAGCAGTACTTC
CASSMGHPYEQYF
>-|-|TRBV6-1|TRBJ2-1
TGTGCCAGCACCCGCATTGAGTACGAGCAGTTCTTC
CASTRIEYEQFF
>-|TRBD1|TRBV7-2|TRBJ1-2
TGTGCCAGCAGCTTCACTACAGGGGGCGGCTACACCTTC
CASSFTTGGGYTF
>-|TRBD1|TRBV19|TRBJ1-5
TGTGCCAGTAGTGCCGACAGGGCACCGAATCAGCCCCGGCATTTT
CASSADRAPNQPRHF
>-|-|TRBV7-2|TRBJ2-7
TGTGCCAGCAGCCCTTGGCAGGGGAGAGACGAGCAGTACTTC
CASSPWQGRDEQYF
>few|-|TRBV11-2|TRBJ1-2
TGTGCCAGCAGCCCCTCCTCGGACGCGGGCTATGGCTACACCTTC
CASSPSSDAGYGYTF
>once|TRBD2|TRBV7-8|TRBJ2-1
TGTGCCAGCAGTCCTAGCGGGAAGGGCAATGAGCAGTTCTTC
CASSPSGKGNEQFF
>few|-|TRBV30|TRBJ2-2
TGTGCCTGGAGTTTGTACGGGGAGCTGTTTTTT
CAWSLYGELFF
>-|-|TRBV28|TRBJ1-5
TGTGCCAGCAGTTTATCCCCGGGCAATCAGCCCCAGCATTTT
CASSLSPGNQPQHF
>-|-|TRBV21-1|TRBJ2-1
TGTGCCAGCAGCCCAACTAGCGGCCTACTTTACAATGAGCAGTTCTTC
CASSPTSGLLYNEQFF
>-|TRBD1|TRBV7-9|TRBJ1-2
TGTGCCAGCAGCTTGACAGGGGGAGTTTCGGGCTACACCTTC
CASSLTGGVSGYTF
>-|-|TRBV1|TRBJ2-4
TGCACCAGCAGCCAAGAAATTGGACAGGGGGCTGCCAAAAACATTCAGTACTTC
CTSSQEIGQGAAKNIQYF
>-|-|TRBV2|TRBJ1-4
TGTGCCAGCAGTGCCCAGGAAAAACTGTTTTTT
CASSAQEKLFF
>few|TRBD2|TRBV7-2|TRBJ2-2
TGTGCCAGGAGTTCAGGAGCGGGGAGGGGGGAGCTGTTTTTT
CARSSGAGRGELFF
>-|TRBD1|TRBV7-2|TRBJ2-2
TGTGCCAGCAGCTACCGCTCCGGGACAGGGGCCGGGGAGCTGTTTTTT
CASSYRSGTGAGELFF
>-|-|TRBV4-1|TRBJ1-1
TGCGCCAGCAGCCACTTCCGACAGCCTAACACTGAAGCTTTCTTT
CASSHFRQPNTEAFF
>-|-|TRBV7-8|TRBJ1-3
TGTGCCAGCAGCTTACCCCTAAACCGACAGGTCGGGGGGTCTGGAAACACCATATATTTT
CASSLPLNRQVGGSGNTIYF
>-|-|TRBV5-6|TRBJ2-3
TGTGCCAGCAGCTTCGGGGCAGATACGCAGTATTTT
CASSFGADTQYF
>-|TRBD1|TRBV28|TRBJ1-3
TGTGCCAGCAGTTTAGGGGACAGGGGATACACCATATATTTT
CASSLGDRGYTIYF
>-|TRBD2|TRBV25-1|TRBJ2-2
TGTGCCAGCACGTTGGGGGGGACCGGGGAGCTGTTTTTT
CASTLGGTGELFF
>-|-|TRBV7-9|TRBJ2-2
TGTGCCAGCAGCTCGGCCCGTGGGGGCTCCGGGGAGCTGTTTTTT
CASSSARGGSGELFF
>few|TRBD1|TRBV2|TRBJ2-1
TGTGCCAGCCCGGGGACAGGGAGCTCCTACAATGAGCAGTTCTTC
CASPGTGSSYNEQFF
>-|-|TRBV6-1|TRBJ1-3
TGTGCCAGCAGTGAAACTAGGACAGCTGGAAACACCATATATTTT
CASSETRTAGNTIYF
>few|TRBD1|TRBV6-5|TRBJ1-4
TGTGCCAGCAGGTCAGGGGGCGGGGATGAAAAACTGTTTTTT
CASRSGGGDEKLFF
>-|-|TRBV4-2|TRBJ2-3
TGTGCCAGCAGCCAAGATCAGGAGGAGGGTACGCAGTATTTT
CASSQDQEEGTQYF
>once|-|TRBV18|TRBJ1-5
TGTGCCAGCTCACTTCATAGTCATCAGCCCCAGCATTTT
CASSLHSHQPQHF
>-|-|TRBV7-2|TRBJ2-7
TGTGCCAGCAGCGTCAGGGGACCGGCGTCCTACGAGCAGTACTTC
CASSVRGPASYEQYF
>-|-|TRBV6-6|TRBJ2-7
TGTGCCAGCAGTTACTCAACACCCGCCAGCTCCTACGAGCAGTACTTC
CASSYSTPASSYEQYF
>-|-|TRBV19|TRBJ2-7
TGTGCCAGTAGTGACCGGGACACTACCTCCTACGAGCAGTACTTC
CASSDRDTTSYEQYF
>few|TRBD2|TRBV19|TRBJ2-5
TGTGCCAGTAGTATCCGGGAGGTTGAGACCCAGTACTTC
CASSIREVETQYF
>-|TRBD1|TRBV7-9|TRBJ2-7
TGTGCCAGCAGTTCTACCGGGACAGGGGTGTCGTACTTC
CASSSTGTGVSYF
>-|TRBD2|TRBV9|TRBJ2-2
TGTGCCAGCAGCGTAGGGCCCCTGAGCGGGAGTGGGGAGCTGTTTTTT
CASSVGPLSGSGELFF
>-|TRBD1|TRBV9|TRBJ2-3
TGTGCCAGCAGCTCCTACAGGGGGCTGAGGGCAGATACGCAGTATTTT
CASSSYRGLRADTQYF
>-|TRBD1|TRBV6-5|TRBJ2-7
TGTGCCAGCAGCCCGGACAGGGCCGAGCAGTACTTC
CASSPDRAEQYF
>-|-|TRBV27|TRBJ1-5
TGTGCCAGCAGTGCCACCGGGACAAGGAGTCAGCCCCAGCATTTT
CASSATGTRSQPQHF
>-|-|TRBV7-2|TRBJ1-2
TGTGCCAGCAGCTCCGCCGCAGGATACTATGGCTACACCTTC
CASSSAAGYYGYTF
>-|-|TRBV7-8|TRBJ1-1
TGTGCGGGAAGACAGTTGAACACTGAAGCTTTCTTT
CAGRQLNTEAFF
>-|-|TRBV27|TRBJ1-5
TGTGCCAGCAGTGCTTATACGGACTATAGCAATCAGCCCCAGCATTTT
CASSAYTDYSNQPQHF
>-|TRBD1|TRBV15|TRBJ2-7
TGTGCCACCAGCAGAGGTGGGACAGGGGTTTACGAGCAGTACTTC
CATSRGGTGVYEQYF